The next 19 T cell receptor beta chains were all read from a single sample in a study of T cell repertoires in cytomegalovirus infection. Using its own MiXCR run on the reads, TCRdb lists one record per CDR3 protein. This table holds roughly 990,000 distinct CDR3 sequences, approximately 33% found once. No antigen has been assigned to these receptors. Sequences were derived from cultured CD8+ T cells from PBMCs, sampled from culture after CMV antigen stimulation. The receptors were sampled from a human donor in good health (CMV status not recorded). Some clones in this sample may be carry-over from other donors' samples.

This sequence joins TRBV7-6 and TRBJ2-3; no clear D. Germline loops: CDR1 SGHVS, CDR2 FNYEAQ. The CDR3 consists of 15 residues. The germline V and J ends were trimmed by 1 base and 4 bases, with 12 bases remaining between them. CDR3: CASSLGDSPADTQYF. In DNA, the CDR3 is TGTGCCAGCAGCTTAGGCGATTCGCCCGCAGATACGCAGTATTTT.

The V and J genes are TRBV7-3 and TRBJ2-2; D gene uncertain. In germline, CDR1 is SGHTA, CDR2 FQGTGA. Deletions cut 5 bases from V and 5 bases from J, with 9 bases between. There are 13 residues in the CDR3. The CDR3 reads CASSARYTGELFF. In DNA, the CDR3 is TGTGCCAGCAGCGCCAGATATACCGGGGAGCTGTTTTTT.

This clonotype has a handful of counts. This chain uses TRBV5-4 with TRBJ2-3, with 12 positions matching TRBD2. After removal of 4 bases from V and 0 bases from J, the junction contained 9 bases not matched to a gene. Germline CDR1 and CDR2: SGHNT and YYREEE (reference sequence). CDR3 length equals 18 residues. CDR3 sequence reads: CASSETSGGPHSTDTQYF. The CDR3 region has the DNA TGTGCCAGCAGCGAAACTAGCGGGGGGCCCCATAGCACAGATACGCAGTATTTT.

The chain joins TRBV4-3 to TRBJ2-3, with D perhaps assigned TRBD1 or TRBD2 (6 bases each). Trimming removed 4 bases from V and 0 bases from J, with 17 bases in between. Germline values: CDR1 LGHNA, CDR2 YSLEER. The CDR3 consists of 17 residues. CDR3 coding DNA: TGCGCCAGCAGCCCGTCGGGGGCGGAGATTAGCACAGATACGCAGTATTTT. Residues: CASSPSGAEISTDTQYF.

CDR3 protein: CASSQDLWTGDQETQYF. The CDR3, as DNA: TGTGCCAGCAGCCAAGACCTTTGGACAGGGGACCAAGAGACCCAGTACTTC. The chain uses TRBV14 and TRBJ2-5; TRBD1 agrees at 9 bases. The J segment lost 0 bases and the V segment lost 0 bases, leaving 5 bases of the junction unmatched. This CDR3 region has 17 residues. Germline values: CDR1 SGHDN, CDR2 FVKESK.

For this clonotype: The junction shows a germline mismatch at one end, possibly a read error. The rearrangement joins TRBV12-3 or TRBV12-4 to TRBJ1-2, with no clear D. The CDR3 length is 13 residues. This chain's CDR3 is CVSSSPSFYGYTF. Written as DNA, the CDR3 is TGTGTCAGCAGTAGCCCAAGCTTCTATGGCTACACCTTC.

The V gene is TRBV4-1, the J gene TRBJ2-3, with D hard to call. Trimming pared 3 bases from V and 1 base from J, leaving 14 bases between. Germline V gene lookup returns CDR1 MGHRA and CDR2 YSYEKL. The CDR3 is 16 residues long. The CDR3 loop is CASSQRPVQGTDTQYF. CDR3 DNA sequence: TGCGCCAGCAGCCAGAGACCGGTACAAGGCACAGATACGCAGTATTTT.

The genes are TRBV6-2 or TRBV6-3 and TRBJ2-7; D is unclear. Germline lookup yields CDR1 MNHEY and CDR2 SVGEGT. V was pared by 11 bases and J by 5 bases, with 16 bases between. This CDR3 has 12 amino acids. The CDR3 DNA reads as TGTGCCTCCCGAGACTCCCCACACGAGCAGTACGTC. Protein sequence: CASRDSPHEQYV.

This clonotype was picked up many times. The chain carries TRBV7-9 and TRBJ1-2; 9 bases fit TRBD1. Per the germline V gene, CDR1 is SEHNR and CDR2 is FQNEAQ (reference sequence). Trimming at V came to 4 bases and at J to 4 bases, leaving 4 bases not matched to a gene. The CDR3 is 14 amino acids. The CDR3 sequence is CASSSEGQGYGYTF. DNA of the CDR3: TGTGCCAGCAGCTCAGAGGGACAGGGCTATGGCTACACCTTC.

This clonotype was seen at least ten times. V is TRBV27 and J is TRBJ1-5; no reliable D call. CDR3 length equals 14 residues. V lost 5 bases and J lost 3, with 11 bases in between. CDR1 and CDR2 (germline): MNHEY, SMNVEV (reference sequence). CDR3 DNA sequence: TGTGCCAGCAGTGGCGGCAGCCCCAATCAGCCCCAGCATTTT. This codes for CASSGGSPNQPQHF.

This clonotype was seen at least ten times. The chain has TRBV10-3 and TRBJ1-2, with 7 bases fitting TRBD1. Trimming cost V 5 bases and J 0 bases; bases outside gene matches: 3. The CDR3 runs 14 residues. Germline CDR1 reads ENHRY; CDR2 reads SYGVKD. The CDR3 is CAISSDRTNYGYTF. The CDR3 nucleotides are TGTGCCATCAGTTCGGACAGGACTAACTATGGCTACACCTTC.

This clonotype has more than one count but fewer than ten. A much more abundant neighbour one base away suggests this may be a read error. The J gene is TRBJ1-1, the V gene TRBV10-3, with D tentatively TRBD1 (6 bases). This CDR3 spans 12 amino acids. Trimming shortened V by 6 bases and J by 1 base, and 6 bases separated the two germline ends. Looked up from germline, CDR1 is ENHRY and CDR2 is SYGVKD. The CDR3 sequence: CAIRQGNTEAFF. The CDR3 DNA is TGTGCCATCAGACAGGGGAACACTGAAGCTTTCTTT.

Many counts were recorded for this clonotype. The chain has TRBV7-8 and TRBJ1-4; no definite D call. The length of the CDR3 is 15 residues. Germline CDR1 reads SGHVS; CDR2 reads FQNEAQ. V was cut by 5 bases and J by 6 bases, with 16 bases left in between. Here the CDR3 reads CASSPPGRRHEKLFF. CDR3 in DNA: TGTGCCAGCAGCCCCCCCGGGAGGCGGCATGAAAAACTGTTTTTT.

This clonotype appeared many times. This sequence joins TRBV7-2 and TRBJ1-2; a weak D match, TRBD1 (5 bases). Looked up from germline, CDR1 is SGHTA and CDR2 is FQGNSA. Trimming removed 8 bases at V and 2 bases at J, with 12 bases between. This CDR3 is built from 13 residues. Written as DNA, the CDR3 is TGTGCCAGCCAAGGGACGGAGAACTATGGCTACACCTTC. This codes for CASQGTENYGYTF.

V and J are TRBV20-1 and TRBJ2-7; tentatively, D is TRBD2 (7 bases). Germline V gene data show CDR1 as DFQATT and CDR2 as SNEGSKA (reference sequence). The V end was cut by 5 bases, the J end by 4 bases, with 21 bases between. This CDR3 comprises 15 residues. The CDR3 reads CSARGEGGGNYEQYF. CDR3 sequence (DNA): TGCAGTGCTCGGGGAGAGGGGGGGGGAAATTACGAGCAGTACTTC.

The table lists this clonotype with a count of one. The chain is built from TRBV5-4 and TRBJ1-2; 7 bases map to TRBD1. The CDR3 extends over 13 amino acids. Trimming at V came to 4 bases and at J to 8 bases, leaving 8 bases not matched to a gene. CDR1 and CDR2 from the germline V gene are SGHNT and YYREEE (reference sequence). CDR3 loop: CASSAGTVGGYTF. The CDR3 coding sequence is TGTGCCAGCAGCGCTGGGACAGTTGGGGGCTACACCTTC. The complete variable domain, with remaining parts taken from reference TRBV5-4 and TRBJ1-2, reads ETGVTQSPTHLIKTRGQQVTLRCSSQSGHNTVSWYQQALGQGPQFIFQYYREEENGRGNFPPRFSGLQFPNYSSELNVNALELDDSALYLCASSAGTVGGYTFGSGTRLTVV.

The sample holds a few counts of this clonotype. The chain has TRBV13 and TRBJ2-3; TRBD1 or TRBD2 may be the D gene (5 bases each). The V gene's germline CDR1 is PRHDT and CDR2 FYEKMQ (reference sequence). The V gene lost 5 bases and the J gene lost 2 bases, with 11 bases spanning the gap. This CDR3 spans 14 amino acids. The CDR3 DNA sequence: TGTGCCAGCAGCCCCTGGGGGAACACAGATACGCAGTATTTT. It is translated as CASSPWGNTDTQYF.

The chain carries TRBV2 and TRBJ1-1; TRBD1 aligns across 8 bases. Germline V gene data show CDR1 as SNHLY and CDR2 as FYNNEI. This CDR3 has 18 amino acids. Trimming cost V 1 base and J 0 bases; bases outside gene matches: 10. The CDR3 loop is CASSEGGQAVLMNTEAFF. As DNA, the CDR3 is TGTGCCAGCAGTGAAGGGGGACAGGCTGTTCTAATGAACACTGAAGCTTTCTTT.

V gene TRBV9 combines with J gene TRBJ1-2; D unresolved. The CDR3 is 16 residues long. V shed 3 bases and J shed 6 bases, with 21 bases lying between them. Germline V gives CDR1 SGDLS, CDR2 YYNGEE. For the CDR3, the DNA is TGTGCCAGCAGCGAGAGGCCTGGGGAGGAAAAGGATGGCTACACCTTC. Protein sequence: CASSERPGEEKDGYTF.